Following are 3 T cell receptor beta chains from one sample sequenced in a study of graft-versus-host responses after intestinal transplantation. This table comes from immunoSEQ multiplex PCR, and its TCRdb copy is limited to in-frame clones, with some not included. The table lists about 4,300 clones, about 74% of them singletons. Intraepithelial and lamina propria lymphocytes were freed from processed graft tissue. Sample: ileum tissue, taken 338 days after intestinal transplantation. The source of these receptors is a human patient who received an intestinal transplant, so some T cells may come from the graft donor.

J is TRBJ2-7 and V is TRBV30, with unresolved D. This CDR3 contains 13 residues. Germline V CDR1 and CDR2: GTSNPN, SVGIG (reference sequence). V lost 4 bases, J lost 0 bases, and 10 bases lay in between. CDR3 residues: CAWTSASSYEQYF. Written as DNA, the CDR3 is TGTGCCTGGACTAGTGCGAGCTCCTACGAGCAGTACTTC.

The chain employs TRBV18 and TRBJ1-2, with D possibly being TRBD1 (6 bases). Per the germline V gene, CDR1 is KGHSH and CDR2 is LQKENI. The CDR3 sequence is 15 residues long. Trimming shortened V by 2 bases and J by 2 bases, and 12 bases separated the two germline ends. This CDR3 reads CASSPSAGGNYGYTF. The CDR3 DNA is TGTGCCAGCTCACCATCCGCGGGGGGCAACTATGGCTACACCTTC. Complete variable domain (other parts from reference TRBV18 and TRBJ1-2): NAGVMQNPRHLVRRRGQEARLRCSPMKGHSHVYWYRQLPEEGLKFMVYLQKENIIDESGMPKERFSAEFPKEGPSILRIQQVVRGDSAAYFCASSPSAGGNYGYTFGSGTRLTVV.

This sequence joins TRBV19 and TRBJ2-3, with TRBD2 matching 14 bases. After removal of 3 bases from V and 5 bases from J, the junction contained 7 bases not matched to a gene. This CDR3 has 17 residues. CDR1 and CDR2 (germline): LNHDA, SQIVND (reference sequence). The CDR3: CASSIPRLAGGRDTQYF. The CDR3 DNA reads as TGTGCCAGTAGTATCCCTCGACTAGCGGGAGGGAGAGATACGCAGTATTTT.